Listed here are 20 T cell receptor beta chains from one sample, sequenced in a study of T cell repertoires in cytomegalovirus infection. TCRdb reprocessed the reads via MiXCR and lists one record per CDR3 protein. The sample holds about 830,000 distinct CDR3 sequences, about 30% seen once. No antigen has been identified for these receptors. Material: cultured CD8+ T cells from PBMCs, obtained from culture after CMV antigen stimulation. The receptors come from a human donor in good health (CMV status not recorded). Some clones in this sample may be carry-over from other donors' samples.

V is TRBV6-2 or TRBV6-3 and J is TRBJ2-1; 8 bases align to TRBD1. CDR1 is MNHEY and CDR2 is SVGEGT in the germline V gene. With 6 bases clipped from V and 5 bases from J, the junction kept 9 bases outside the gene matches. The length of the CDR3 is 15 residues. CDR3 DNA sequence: TGTGCCAGCAGGACTGACAGGGGTTATGACAATGAGCAGTTCTTC. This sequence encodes CASRTDRGYDNEQFF.

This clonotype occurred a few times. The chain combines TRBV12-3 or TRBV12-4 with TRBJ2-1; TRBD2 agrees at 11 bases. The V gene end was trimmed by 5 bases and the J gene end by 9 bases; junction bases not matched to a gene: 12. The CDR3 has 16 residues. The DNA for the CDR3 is TGTGCCAGCAGTCTCACTAGCGGGGGTTTATGGGGTGAGCAGTTCTTC. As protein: CASSLTSGGLWGEQFF.

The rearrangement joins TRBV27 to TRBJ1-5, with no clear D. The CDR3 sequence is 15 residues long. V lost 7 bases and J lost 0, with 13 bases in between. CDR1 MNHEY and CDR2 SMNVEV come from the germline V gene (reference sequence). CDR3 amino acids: CASTPLADSNQPQHF. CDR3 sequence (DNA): TGTGCCAGCACCCCCCTCGCAGATAGCAATCAGCCCCAGCATTTT.

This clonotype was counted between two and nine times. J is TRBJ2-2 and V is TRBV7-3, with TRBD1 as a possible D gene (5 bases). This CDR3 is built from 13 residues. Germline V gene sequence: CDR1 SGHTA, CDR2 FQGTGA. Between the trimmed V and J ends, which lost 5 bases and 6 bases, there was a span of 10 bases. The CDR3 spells CASSPQVPGELFF. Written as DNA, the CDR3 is TGTGCCAGCAGCCCACAGGTTCCCGGGGAGCTGTTTTTT.

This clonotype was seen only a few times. CDR3 bases: TGTGCCAGCAGCTCCGGGACAACAGGGGACACCGGGGAGCTGTTTTTT. It specifies CASSSGTTGDTGELFF. This chain connects TRBV11-3 to TRBJ2-2; 7 bases are a match to TRBD1. The CDR3 consists of 16 residues. V lost 4 bases and J lost 3; bases outside the gene matches: 8. Per germline, CDR1 SGHNT and CDR2 YENEEA.

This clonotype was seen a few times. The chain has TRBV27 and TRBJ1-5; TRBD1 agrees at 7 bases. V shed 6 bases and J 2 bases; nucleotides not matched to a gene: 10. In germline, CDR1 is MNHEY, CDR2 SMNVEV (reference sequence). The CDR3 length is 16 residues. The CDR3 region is CASSPTTGQGNQPQHF. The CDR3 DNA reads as TGTGCCAGCAGCCCCACCACCGGACAGGGCAATCAGCCCCAGCATTTT.

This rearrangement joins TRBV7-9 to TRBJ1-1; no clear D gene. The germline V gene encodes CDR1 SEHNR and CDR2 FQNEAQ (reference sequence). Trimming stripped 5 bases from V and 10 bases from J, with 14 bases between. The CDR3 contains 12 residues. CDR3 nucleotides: TGTGCCAGCAGCACTGCCGGGGATCGAGCTTTCTTT. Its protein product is CASSTAGDRAFF.

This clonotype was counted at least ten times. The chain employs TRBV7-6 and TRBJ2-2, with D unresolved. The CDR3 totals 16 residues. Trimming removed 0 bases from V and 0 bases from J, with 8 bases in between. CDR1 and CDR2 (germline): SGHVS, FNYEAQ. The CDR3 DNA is TGTGCCAGCAGCTTAGCAATCCAAACGAACACCGGGGAGCTGTTTTTT. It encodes CASSLAIQTNTGELFF.

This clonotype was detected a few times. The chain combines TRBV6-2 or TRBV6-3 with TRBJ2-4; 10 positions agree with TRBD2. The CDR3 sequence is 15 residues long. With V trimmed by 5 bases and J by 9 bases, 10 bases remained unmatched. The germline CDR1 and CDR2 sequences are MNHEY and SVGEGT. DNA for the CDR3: TGTGCCAGCAGTCCCCCAGCGGGGGGGCCGACCATTCAGTACTTC. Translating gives CASSPPAGGPTIQYF.

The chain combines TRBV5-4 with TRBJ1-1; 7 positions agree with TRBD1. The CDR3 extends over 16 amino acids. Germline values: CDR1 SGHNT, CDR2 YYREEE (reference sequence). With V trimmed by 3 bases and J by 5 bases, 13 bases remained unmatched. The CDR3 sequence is CASSSTWTGRRTEAFF. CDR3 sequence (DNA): TGTGCCAGCAGCTCGACGTGGACAGGACGAAGGACTGAAGCTTTCTTT. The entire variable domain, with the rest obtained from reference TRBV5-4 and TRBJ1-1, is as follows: ETGVTQSPTHLIKTRGQQVTLRCSSQSGHNTVSWYQQALGQGPQFIFQYYREEENGRGNFPPRFSGLQFPNYSSELNVNALELDDSALYLCASSSTWTGRRTEAFFGQGTRLTVV.

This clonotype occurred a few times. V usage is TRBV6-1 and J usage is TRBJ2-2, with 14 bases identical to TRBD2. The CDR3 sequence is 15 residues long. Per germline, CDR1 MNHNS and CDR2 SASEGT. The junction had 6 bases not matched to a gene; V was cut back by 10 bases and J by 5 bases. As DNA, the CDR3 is TGTGCCACCCTGACTAGCGGGGGGGGGACCGGGGAGCTGTTTTTT. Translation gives CATLTSGGGTGELFF.

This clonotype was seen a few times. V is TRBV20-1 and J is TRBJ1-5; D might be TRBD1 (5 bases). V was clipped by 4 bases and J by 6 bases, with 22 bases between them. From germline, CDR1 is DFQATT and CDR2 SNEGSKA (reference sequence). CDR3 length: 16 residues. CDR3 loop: CSAKTGGGRIVQPQHF. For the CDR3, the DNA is TGCAGTGCTAAAACGGGGGGGGGAAGGATTGTTCAGCCCCAGCATTTT.

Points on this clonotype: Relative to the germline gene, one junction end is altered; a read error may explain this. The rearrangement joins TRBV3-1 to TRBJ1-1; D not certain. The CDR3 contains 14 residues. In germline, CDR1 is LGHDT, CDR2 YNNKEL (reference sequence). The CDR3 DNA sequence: TGTGCCAGCAACCAAGAGGGAACTTACACTGAAGCTTTCTTT. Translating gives CASNQEGTYTEAFF.

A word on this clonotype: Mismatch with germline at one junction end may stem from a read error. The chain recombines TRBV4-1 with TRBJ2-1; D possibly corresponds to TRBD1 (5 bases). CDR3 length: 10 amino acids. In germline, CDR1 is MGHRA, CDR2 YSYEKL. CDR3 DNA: TGTGCCCCAGGGTACAATGAGCAGTTCTTC. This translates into CAPGYNEQFF.

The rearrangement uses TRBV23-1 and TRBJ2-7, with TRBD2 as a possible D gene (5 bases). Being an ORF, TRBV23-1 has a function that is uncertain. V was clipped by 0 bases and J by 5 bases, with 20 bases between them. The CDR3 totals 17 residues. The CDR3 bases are TGCGCCAGCAGTCAATCTAGGACCCCTCAATGGACTGACGAGCAGTACTTC. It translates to CASSQSRTPQWTDEQYF.

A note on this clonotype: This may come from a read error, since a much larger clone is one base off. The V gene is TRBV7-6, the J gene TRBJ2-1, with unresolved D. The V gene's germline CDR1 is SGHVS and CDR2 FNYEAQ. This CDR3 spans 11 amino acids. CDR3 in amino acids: CVSSQRDEQFF. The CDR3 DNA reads TGTGTCAGCAGCCAACGGGATGAGCAGTTCTTC.

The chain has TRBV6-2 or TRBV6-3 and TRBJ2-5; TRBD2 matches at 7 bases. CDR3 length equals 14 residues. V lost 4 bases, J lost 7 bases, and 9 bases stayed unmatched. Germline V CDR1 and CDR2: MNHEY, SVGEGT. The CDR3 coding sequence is TGTGCCAGCAGTTCTAGCGGTTCTGGGTCGACCCAGTACTTC. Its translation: CASSSSGSGSTQYF.

This chain's CDR3 is CSARMRLAGGVRLKETQYF. In DNA, the CDR3 is TGCAGTGCTAGAATGCGACTAGCGGGGGGGGTCAGACTTAAAGAGACCCAGTACTTC. The V and J genes are TRBV20-1 and TRBJ2-5, with 14 bases matching TRBD2. Germline CDR1 is DFQATT and CDR2 is SNEGSKA (reference sequence). The CDR3 has 19 amino acids. The trim removed 2 bases at V and 3 bases at J, leaving 14 bases unmatched.

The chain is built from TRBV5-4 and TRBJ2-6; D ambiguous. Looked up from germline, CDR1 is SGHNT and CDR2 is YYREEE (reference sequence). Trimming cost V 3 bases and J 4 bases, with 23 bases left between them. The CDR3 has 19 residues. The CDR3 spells CASSSAHWASPPGANVLTF. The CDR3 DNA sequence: TGTGCCAGCAGCTCGGCCCACTGGGCCTCGCCCCCCGGGGCCAACGTCCTGACTTTC.

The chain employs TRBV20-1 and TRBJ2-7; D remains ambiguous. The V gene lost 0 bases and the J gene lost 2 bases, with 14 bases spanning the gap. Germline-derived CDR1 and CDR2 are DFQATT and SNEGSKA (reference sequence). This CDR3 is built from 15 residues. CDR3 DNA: TGCAGTGCTAGAGATCGGACGGATTACACCTACGAGCAGTACGTC. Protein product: CSARDRTDYTYEQYV.